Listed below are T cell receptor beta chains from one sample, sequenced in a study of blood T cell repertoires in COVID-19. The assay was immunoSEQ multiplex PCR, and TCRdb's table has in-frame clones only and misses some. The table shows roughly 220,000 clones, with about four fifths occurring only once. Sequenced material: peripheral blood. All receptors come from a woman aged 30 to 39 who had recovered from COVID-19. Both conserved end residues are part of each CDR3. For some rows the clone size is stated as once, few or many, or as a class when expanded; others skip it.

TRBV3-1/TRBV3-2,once,CASSHGQGNSPLHF
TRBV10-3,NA,CAISEGGQRNEQFF
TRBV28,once,CASSPLTGEDTQYF
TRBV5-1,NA,CASSLDPGRALQETQYF
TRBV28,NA,CASSYQGSGAFF
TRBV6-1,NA,CASSVGFSDLGQPQHF
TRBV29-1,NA,CSGVLAGGSYEQYF
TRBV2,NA,CASRGTSGRAYEQYF
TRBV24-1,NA,CATSDPTESNYGYTF
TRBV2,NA,CATDPGTGTYGYTF
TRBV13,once,CASSLERGTDTQYF
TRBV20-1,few,CSASTGLESQPQHF
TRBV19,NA,CASSMGTGNTEAFF
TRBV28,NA,CASSFSGVVYEQYF
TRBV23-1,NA,CASSPSRGFSGLVGNTIYF
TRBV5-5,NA,CASSPRGATYNEQFF
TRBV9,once,CASSVRDSYNEQFF
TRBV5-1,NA,CASSLGPAGGDTGELFF
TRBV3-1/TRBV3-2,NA,CASSQGQGPGTDTQYF
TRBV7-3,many,CASSLRQGDQETQYF
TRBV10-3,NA,CAIRRSAGTGGTGEDTQYF
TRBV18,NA,CASSPPVGSGNSPLHF
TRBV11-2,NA,CASSLAAGGGEQFF
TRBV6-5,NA,CASSLEGAGQPQHF
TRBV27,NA,CASSFSAGIGEQYF
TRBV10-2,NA,CASSESLLAGGPDTQYF
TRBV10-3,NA,CAIRTSSYEQYF
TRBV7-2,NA,CASSLLTRFGYTF
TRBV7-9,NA,CASSFRSQMNTEAFF
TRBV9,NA,CASSPGQSTGYGYTF
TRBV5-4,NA,CASSQDRDQPQHF
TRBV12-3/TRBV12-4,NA,CASSFRVGEGYTF
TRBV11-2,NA,CASSPWPGLAGDNEQFF
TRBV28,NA,CASSPPAVLRHF
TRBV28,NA,CASRPTSGLVTDTQYF
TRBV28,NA,CASSLYSYRQPQHF
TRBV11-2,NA,CASSLRSSESSYNEQFF
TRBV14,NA,CASSQVRPFNEKLFF
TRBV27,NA,CASSLSGRIQGYTF
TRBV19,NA,CASAHRLADYNEQFF
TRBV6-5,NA,CASERGRITHNEQFF
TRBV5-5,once,CASSLGLADLYEQYF
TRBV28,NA,CASNPVEANQPQHF
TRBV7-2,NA,CASSLGPAGTLSYEQYF
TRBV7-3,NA,CASSLNYPSYEQYF
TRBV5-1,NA,CASSLGAGGTSSYNEQFF
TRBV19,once,CASSSFPGLAGNLNTGELFF
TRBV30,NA,CAWSLWSVEKLFF
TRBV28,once,CASSPLDREGREQYF